This T cell receptor beta chain came from a study of T-cell reconstitution after alpha-beta-depleted transplantation in children. Unique molecular identifiers were used to barcode this TCRbeta library. TCRdb called the PCR reads again in MiXCR, with one record for every CDR3 protein. This table has some 550,000 distinct CDR3 sequences, approximately 20% appearing once. The origin of this receptor is a human donor who donated a stem cell graft to a child with acute lymphoblastic leukemia. The sequences come from PBMCs from the stem cell graft donor, collected from the stem cell graft.

The CDR3 loop is CASSLLGGVMNTEAFF. The CDR3 DNA follows: TGTGCCAGCAGCTTATTAGGGGGCGTTATGAACACTGAAGCTTTCTTT. This chain connects TRBV7-3 to TRBJ1-1; 7 bases fit TRBD1. Trimming took 2 bases from V and 0 from J; bases not matched to a gene: 6. This CDR3 region has 16 residues. In germline, CDR1 is SGHTA, CDR2 FQGTGA.